This is a list of T cell receptor beta chains from one sample in a study of graft-versus-host responses after intestinal transplantation. Profiling relied on immunoSEQ multiplex PCR, and the TCRdb table lists in-frame clones only, not all of them. There are fewer than 85,000 clones in the sample; 80% to 90% occur only once, and 2.5% lies in the top ten. These receptors have no identified antigens. Sequencing used unstimulated CD8+ T cells sorted from spleen or lymph node cells, obtained before intestinal transplant. These receptors all come from a human donor who received an intestinal transplant. Each CDR3 is given with its conserved first and last residue. A D gene is named only where the DNA matches it firmly. Size is stated for part of the rows, as once, few or many counts, or as a class when the clone is expanded.

clone_size: -; j_call: TRBJ2-1; d_call: TRBD2; v_call: TRBV5-1; cdr3_nt: TGCGCCAGCAGCTTCGGGACTAGCGGGGCAAACAATGAGCAGTTCTTC; cdr3_aa: CASSFGTSGANNEQFF
clone_size: -; j_call: TRBJ1-1; d_call: -; v_call: TRBV28; cdr3_nt: TGTGCCAGCAGTTTAGGCCAGGGGAGCACTGAAGCTTTCTTT; cdr3_aa: CASSLGQGSTEAFF
clone_size: -; j_call: TRBJ1-1; d_call: -; v_call: TRBV5-1; cdr3_nt: TGCGCCAGCAGCCGTCCGAACACTGAAGCTTTCTTT; cdr3_aa: CASSRPNTEAFF
clone_size: -; j_call: TRBJ2-7; d_call: -; v_call: TRBV28; cdr3_nt: TGTGCCAGCAGTTTTTTCCCCTCCGAGCAGTACTTC; cdr3_aa: CASSFFPSEQYF
clone_size: -; j_call: TRBJ2-5; d_call: -; v_call: TRBV5-6; cdr3_nt: TGTGCCAGCAGCGATACTAGTATGACCCAGTACTTC; cdr3_aa: CASSDTSMTQYF
clone_size: -; j_call: TRBJ1-1; d_call: -; v_call: TRBV28; cdr3_nt: TGTGCCAGCAGACCAGGGCTTATGAACACTGAAGCTTTCTTT; cdr3_aa: CASRPGLMNTEAFF
clone_size: -; j_call: TRBJ2-7; d_call: -; v_call: TRBV29-1; cdr3_nt: TGCAGCGTTGAAGATCAAAGGCAGGGGATTGCCTACGAGCAGTACTTC; cdr3_aa: CSVEDQRQGIAYEQYF
clone_size: -; j_call: TRBJ2-7; d_call: -; v_call: TRBV13; cdr3_nt: TGTGCCAGCAGCTCCAACGTGGGGCTCCTGGGGGGTTACGAGCAGTACTTC; cdr3_aa: CASSSNVGLLGGYEQYF
clone_size: -; j_call: TRBJ2-7; d_call: TRBD2; v_call: TRBV4-1; cdr3_nt: TGCGCCAGCAGCCTTAGGATTCAGACTAGCGGGAGAGACTACGAGCAGTACTTC; cdr3_aa: CASSLRIQTSGRDYEQYF
clone_size: -; j_call: TRBJ2-7; d_call: TRBD2; v_call: TRBV9; cdr3_nt: TGTGCCAGCAGCGCCGGAAGCGGGAGATACTACGAGCAGTACTTC; cdr3_aa: CASSAGSGRYYEQYF
clone_size: -; j_call: TRBJ2-1; d_call: -; v_call: TRBV29-1; cdr3_nt: TGCAGCCTCCTGGGGGGCTCCTACAATGAGCAGTTCTTC; cdr3_aa: CSLLGGSYNEQFF
clone_size: -; j_call: TRBJ2-5; d_call: -; v_call: TRBV28; cdr3_nt: TGTGCCAGCAGTCTCCGTATGACAGGACCCCAAGAGACCCAGTACTTC; cdr3_aa: CASSLRMTGPQETQYF
clone_size: -; j_call: TRBJ1-2; d_call: TRBD1; v_call: TRBV6-5; cdr3_nt: TGTGCCAGCAGTGGAGGGACAGACGGGGGCTACACCTTC; cdr3_aa: CASSGGTDGGYTF
clone_size: -; j_call: TRBJ2-5; d_call: TRBD1; v_call: TRBV6-1; cdr3_nt: TGTGCCAGCACTCCGAGACAGGGTCGAGGGGAGACCCAGTACTTC; cdr3_aa: CASTPRQGRGETQYF
clone_size: -; j_call: TRBJ1-1; d_call: TRBD1; v_call: TRBV30; cdr3_nt: TGTGCCTGGAGCGCGGGACAGGGGAACACTGAAGCTTTCTTT; cdr3_aa: CAWSAGQGNTEAFF
clone_size: once; j_call: TRBJ2-1; d_call: -; v_call: TRBV19; cdr3_nt: TGTGCCAGTAGTATAGGGCCGTGGCAGGCCGTCTACAATGAGCAGTTCTTC; cdr3_aa: CASSIGPWQAVYNEQFF